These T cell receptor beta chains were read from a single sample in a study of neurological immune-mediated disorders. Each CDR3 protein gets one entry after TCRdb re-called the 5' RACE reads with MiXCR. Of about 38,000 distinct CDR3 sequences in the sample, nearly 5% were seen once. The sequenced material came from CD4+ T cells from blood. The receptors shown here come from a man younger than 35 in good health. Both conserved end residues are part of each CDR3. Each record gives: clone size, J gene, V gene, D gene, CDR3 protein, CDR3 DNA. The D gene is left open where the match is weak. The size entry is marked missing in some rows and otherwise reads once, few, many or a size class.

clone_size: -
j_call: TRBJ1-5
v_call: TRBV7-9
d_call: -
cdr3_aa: CASSPLGVSNQPQHF
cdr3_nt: TGTGCCAGCAGCCCCCTTGGGGTTAGCAATCAGCCCCAGCATTTT

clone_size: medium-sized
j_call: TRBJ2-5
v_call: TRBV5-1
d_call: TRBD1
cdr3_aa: CASSYGQGAGWVRETQYF
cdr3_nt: TGCGCCAGCAGTTACGGACAGGGGGCCGGATGGGTTCGGGAGACCCAGTACTTC

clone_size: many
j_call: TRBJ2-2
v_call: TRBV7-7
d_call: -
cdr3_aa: CASSPAGTDTGELFF
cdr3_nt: TGTGCTAGCAGCCCTGCTGGGACGGACACCGGGGAGCTGTTTTTT

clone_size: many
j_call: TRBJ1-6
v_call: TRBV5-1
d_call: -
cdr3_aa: CASRGGSSLNSPLHF
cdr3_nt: TGCGCCAGCAGGGGGGGGAGCAGTCTCAATTCACCCCTCCACTTT

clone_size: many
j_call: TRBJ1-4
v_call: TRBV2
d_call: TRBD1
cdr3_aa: CASSNRGPIGEKLFF
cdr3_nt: TGTGCCAGCAGTAACAGGGGGCCCATCGGTGAAAAACTGTTTTTT

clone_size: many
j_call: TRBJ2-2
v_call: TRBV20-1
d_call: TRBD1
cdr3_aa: CSAGTANTGELFF
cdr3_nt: TGCAGCGCCGGGACAGCGAACACCGGGGAGCTGTTTTTT

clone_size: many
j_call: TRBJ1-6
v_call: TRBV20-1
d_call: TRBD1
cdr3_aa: CSASKTGQGASSPLHF
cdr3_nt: TGCAGTGCTAGTAAAACGGGACAGGGGGCTTCTTCACCCCTCCACTTT

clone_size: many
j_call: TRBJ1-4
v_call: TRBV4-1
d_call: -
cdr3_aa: CASSQDGGNEKLFF
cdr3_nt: TGCGCCAGCAGCCAAGATGGGGGGAATGAAAAACTGTTTTTT

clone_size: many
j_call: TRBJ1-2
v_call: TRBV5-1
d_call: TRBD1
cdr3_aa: CASSPDRVDYGYTF
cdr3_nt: TGCGCCAGCAGCCCGGACAGGGTAGACTATGGCTACACCTTC

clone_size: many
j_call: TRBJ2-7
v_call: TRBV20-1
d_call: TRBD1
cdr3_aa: CSACEAQGAQEQYF
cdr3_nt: TGCAGTGCTTGTGAGGCCCAGGGGGCGCAAGAGCAGTACTTC

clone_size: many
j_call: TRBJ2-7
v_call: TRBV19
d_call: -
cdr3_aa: CASSLPGPYEQYF
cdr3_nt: TGTGCCAGTAGTTTACCGGGACCCTACGAGCAGTACTTC

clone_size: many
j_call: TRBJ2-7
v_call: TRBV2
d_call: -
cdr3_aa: CASSATRSYEQYF
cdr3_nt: TGTGCCAGCAGCGCGACTAGAAGCTACGAGCAGTACTTC

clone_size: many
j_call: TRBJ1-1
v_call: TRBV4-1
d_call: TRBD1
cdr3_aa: CASSKGQGGTEAFF
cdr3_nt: TGCGCCAGCAGCAAAGGACAGGGGGGCACTGAAGCTTTCTTT